This TCR beta chain originates from a study of cytomegalovirus exposure and HLA in healthy donors. Across the study: According to later analysis, the same platform produced the 90 to 150 validation and 666 first-cohort repertoires.

Clones were sequenced by immunoSEQ multiplex PCR, and TCRdb holds only the in-frame ones, with some missing. Altogether 200,000 or so clones are present, roughly 85% being singletons, with the ten largest covering roughly 5.7%. To note about this clone: Its antigen is not identified.

Germline V gene lookup returns CDR1 SNHLY and CDR2 FYNNEI. The CDR3 covers 15 residues. The V end lost 1 base, the J end lost 2 bases, and 11 bases lay between the germline ends. General observations from the study: In vitro testing confirmed a few CMV-associated chains as specific for CMV antigens. Across donors, most TCRs were seen rarely, yet some public ones were widespread.

The gene calls are TRBV2 and TRBJ1-2; D gene ambiguous. The specimen sequenced was PBMCs. The source is a woman under 30 in good health and CMV-seronegative. In DNA, the CDR3 is TGTGCCAGCAGTGAAGGGGGAGGACTCAACTATGGCTACACCTTC. Its protein is CASSEGGGLNYGYTF.